The 9 T cell receptor beta chains given below trace back to one sample, sequenced in a study of cytomegalovirus exposure and HLA in healthy donors. Both 60 Vbeta primers and 13 Jbeta primers went into the PCR. Profiled with immunoSEQ multiplex PCR; TCRdb holds only in-frame clones, not every one. The sample consists of roughly 130,000 clones, around three quarters of them appearing once. Material: PBMCs. All receptors come from a male donor in good health and CMV-seronegative.

The chain joins TRBV11-2 to TRBJ1-1; possibly TRBD1 for D (5 bases). The CDR3 is made up of 13 amino acids. The germline V and J ends were trimmed by 1 base and 3 bases, with 6 bases remaining between them. Germline lookup yields CDR1 SGHAT and CDR2 FQNNGV. CDR3 loop: CASSLAGDTEAFF. The CDR3 DNA follows: TGTGCCAGCAGCTTAGCGGGGGACACTGAAGCTTTCTTT.

The chain employs TRBV19 and TRBJ2-2; possibly TRBD2 for D (5 bases). V lost 10 bases and J lost 1, with 10 bases in between. The CDR3 is made up of 13 amino acids. The germline V gene has CDR1 LNHDA and CDR2 SQIVND (reference sequence). For the CDR3, the DNA is TGTGCCATTAGGGCGGGGAACACCGGGGAGCTGTTTTTT. Translation: CAIRAGNTGELFF.

The rearrangement links TRBV7-2 to TRBJ2-4, with a tentative D call TRBD1 (6 bases). Germline V gene lookup returns CDR1 SGHTA and CDR2 FQGNSA. The CDR3 consists of 17 residues. V was pared by 1 base and J by 0 bases, with 13 bases between. The CDR3 DNA is TGTGCCAGCAGCTTAGAACCCGGACAGCTAGCCAAAAACATTCAGTACTTC. Translating gives CASSLEPGQLAKNIQYF.

The rearrangement uses TRBV19 and TRBJ1-5; no firm D call. The germline CDR1 and CDR2 sequences are LNHDA and SQIVND (reference sequence). The V and J ends lost 5 bases and 1 base respectively, with 15 bases between them. This CDR3 comprises 16 residues. The CDR3 loop reads CASSRGGGRSNQPQHF. In DNA form, the CDR3 reads TGTGCCAGTAGTCGCGGAGGAGGCAGGAGCAATCAGCCCCAGCATTTT.

The chain has TRBV7-8 and TRBJ2-7, with D hard to call. Germline-derived CDR1 and CDR2 are SGHVS and FQNEAQ. The V end was cut by 5 bases, the J end by 3 bases, with 20 bases between. This CDR3 spans 16 amino acids. The CDR3 loop is CASSPSRTARLYEQYF. The CDR3 nucleotides are TGTGCCAGCAGCCCCTCACGAACCGCTAGGCTCTACGAGCAGTACTTC.

This clone was found a few times. One junction end disagrees with the germline gene, perhaps due to a read error. The chain recombines TRBV6-1 with TRBJ2-6, with D tentatively TRBD1 (5 bases). In germline, CDR1 is MNHNS, CDR2 SASEGT. The CDR3 has 18 amino acids. The CDR3 nucleotides are TGTGCCAGCAGTGAAGCGAATATAGGAGACTCTGGGGCCAACGGCCTGACTTTC. Its translation: CASSEANIGDSGANGLTF.

This sequence joins TRBV5-1 and TRBJ1-1, with TRBD1 as a possible D gene (5 bases). The CDR3 has 15 residues. In germline, CDR1 is SGHRS, CDR2 YFSETQ. V lost 3 bases, J lost 4 bases, and 16 bases lay in between. The CDR3 region has the DNA TGCGCCAGCAGCTACTACTCAGGGTGGGGCACTGAAGCTTTCTTT. It encodes CASSYYSGWGTEAFF.

The chain couples TRBV5-1 to TRBJ2-5; 10 bases fit TRBD2. The CDR3 covers 15 residues. CDR1 SGHRS and CDR2 YFSETQ come from the germline V gene. Trimming removed 8 bases from V and 1 base from J; junction bases left unmatched: 8. CDR3 amino acids: CASQGLAGVQETQYF. CDR3 nucleotide sequence: TGCGCCAGTCAGGGGCTAGCGGGGGTCCAAGAGACCCAGTACTTC.

The V call is TRBV5-4, the J call TRBJ2-2; a weak D match, TRBD1 (5 bases). V was trimmed by 1 base and J by 1 base, leaving 11 bases between them. This CDR3 is built from 16 residues. The germline CDR1 and CDR2 sequences are SGHNT and YYREEE (reference sequence). CDR3 in amino acids: CASSLWAGMNTGELFF. The CDR3 coding sequence is TGTGCCAGCAGCTTGTGGGCAGGGATGAACACCGGGGAGCTGTTTTTT.